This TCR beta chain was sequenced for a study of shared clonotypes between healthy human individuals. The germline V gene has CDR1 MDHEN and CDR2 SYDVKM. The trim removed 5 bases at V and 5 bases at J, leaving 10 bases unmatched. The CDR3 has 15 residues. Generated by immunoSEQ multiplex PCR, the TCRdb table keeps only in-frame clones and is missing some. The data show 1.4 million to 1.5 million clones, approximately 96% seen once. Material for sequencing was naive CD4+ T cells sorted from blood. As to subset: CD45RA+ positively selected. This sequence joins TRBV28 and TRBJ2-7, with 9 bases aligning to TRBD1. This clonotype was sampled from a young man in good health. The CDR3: CASSTPTGTGHEQYF. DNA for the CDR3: TGTGCCAGCAGTACCCCAACCGGGACAGGGCACGAGCAGTACTTC.